Described below is a single T cell receptor (beta chain) sequence and its context. The antigen this receptor binds is unknown. Qualities for individual bases were not recorded, and no much larger clone is one base off. Library creation used 5' RACE. Sequencer: Illumina HiSeq 2500. A second PCR of about 6 to 11 cycles was performed with a sample-barcoded 5' primer and a J-beta primer mix. A template-switch 5' adaptor carrying 12 random nucleotides introduced a unique molecular identifier onto each TCR beta cDNA molecule. Each sample yielded at least 2.5 million CDR3-containing paired-end reads. All of the RNA was converted into first-strand cDNA using the Mint cDNA synthesis kit, with a TRBC-specific oligonucleotide serving as the primer. All cDNA was treated with uracil-DNA glycosylase and then went through a first 18-cycle PCR with the universal primers M1SS and BC2_uni_R. From the authors' description of their analysis: For normalization, 1 million high-quality reads, each with a distinct molecular identifier, were randomly selected from each sample. Instead of being binned into consensus sequences, reads with shared molecular identifiers were discarded. MiTCR, run with a Q25 quality threshold and the strictest error-elimination algorithm, handled CDR3 identification, clonotype clustering and error correction. A nonparametric unseen species model with Euler transformation was used to estimate a lower bound on total TCR beta diversity. TCRdb took the public reads, trimmed them with fastp at Q25, ran MiXCR for clone calling and kept in-frame beta chains. Under each unique CDR3 protein, matching rows form one entry showing the most common genes and DNA. TCRdb's processing, not the authors' own work, is the source of the V and J calls. The sample profile shows about 1.4 million distinct CDR3 sequences; roughly 59% of them were found once. Roughly 6.3% of the sample belongs to the ten largest clones.

There are 15 amino acids in the CDR3, from cysteine to phenylalanine inclusive. Only the CDR3 DNA is retained, 45 bases long and in frame from the first base. Germline trimming: 3 bases from V, 3 bases from J; junction bases outside gene matches: 2. CDR1 and CDR2 (DFQATT, SNEGSKA) derive from the germline V gene (reference sequence). Donors were 40 or so systemically healthy Caucasian individuals from Russia aged 6 to 90 years. Each donor gave ten milliliters of peripheral blood, collected into EDTA-treated Vacutainer tubes. PBMCs were isolated by Ficoll-Paque density-gradient centrifugation, with at least 6 million obtained per sample. Trizol reagent was used to extract total RNA from PBMCs, with at least 5.5 micrograms per sample. The percentages of naive CD45RAhigh/CD27high T cells were determined by flow cytometry on a PBMC aliquot from every donor. The source of the sample is a study of blood T cells in healthy people across ages (dated by TCRdb to the mid-2010s). General notes on the study: In model experiments, roughly one uniquely barcoded TCR beta cDNA molecule per two T cells was captured by template switching. To track age-related changes in TCR beta repertoire diversity, the study relied on deep sequencing normalized with unique cDNA molecular identifiers. The donors were split into four age groups: young (average 16 years), middle-aged (over 35), aged (over 55) and long-lived (about 74). Donors of different ages were randomly distributed across sequencing lanes to avoid experimental bias. For two donors (one aged 18 to 30 and one aged 80 or older), the study analyzed two additional independent replicas of 1 million unique cDNA reads from the same blood draw. The paper as a whole reports these results and caveats: As age increased, observed TCR beta diversity per million T cells dropped in a roughly linear way, and a significant reduction was already evident by age roughly 36. Compared with the aged group, more naive CD4+ T cells, fewer expanded clones and increased TCR diversity were shown by the long-lived group, suggesting age selection. Because the CMV infection status of the donors was unknown, age-related changes in expanded clonotypes may potentially have been confounded. Estimates of total diversity based on one million sequenced T cells were considered lower bounds and underestimates. There was a strong correlation between observed TCR beta diversity and the percentage of naive T cells measured by flow cytometry. Bulk unsorted PBMC profiling prevented conclusive comparison of naive and antigen-experienced compartments.

The rearranged segments are TRBV20-1 and TRBJ2-1; 13 middle bases align to TRBD2. Sample: blood. The origin of this receptor is a man aged 18 to 30 in good health. This receptor has the CDR3 CSARGTSGDYNEQFF. The sequenced DNA: TGCAGTGCTAGGGGGACTAGCGGGGACTACAATGAGCAGTTCTTC.